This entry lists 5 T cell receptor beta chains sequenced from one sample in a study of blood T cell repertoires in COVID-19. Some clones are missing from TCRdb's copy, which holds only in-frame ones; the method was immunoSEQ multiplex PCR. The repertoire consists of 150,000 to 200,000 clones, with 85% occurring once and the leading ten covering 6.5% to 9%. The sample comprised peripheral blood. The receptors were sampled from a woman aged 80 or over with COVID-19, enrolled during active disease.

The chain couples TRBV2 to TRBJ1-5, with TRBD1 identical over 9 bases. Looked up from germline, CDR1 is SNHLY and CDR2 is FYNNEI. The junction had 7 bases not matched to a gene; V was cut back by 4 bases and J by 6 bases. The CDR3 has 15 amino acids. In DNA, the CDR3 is TGTGCCAGCAGTGCTGACAGGGGGAAACGTCAGCCCCAGCATTTT. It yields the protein CASSADRGKRQPQHF.

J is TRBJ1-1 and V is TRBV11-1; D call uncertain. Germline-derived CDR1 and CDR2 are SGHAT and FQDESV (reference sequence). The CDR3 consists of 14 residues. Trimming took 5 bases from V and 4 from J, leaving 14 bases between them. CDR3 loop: CASSPRGGLTEAFF. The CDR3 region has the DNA TGTGCCAGCAGCCCCCGAGGAGGCCTCACTGAAGCTTTCTTT.

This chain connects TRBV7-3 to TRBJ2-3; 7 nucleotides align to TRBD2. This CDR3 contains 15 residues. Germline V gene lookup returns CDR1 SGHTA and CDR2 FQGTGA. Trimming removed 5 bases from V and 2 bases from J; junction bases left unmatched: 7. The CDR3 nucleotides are TGTGCCAGCAGCCGTGGGAGCGGGACCACAGATACGCAGTATTTT. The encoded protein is CASSRGSGTTDTQYF.

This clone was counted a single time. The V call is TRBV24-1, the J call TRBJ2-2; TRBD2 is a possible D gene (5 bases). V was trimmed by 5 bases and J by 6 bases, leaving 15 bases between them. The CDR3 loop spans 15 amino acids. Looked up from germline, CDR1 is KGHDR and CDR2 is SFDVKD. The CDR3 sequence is CATSAPPPGAGELFF. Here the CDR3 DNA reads TGTGCCACCAGTGCACCTCCCCCCGGGGCCGGGGAGCTGTTTTTT.

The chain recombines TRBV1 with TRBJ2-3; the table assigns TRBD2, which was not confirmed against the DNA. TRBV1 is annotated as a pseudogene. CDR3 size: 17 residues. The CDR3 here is CTSSQEVERGVENTQYF. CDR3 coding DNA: TGCACCAGCAGCCAAGAGGTTGAGCGGGGGGTCGAGAATACGCAGTATTTT.